This is a list of T cell receptor beta chains from one sample in a study of shared clonotypes between healthy human individuals. Profiled with immunoSEQ multiplex PCR; TCRdb holds only in-frame clones, not every one. The table shows 2.3 million or so clones, with 85% to 95% occurring only once. The sample comprised naive CD4+ T cells from PBMCs. The source is a man aged 18 to 30 in good health. Some clones in this sample may be carry-over from other donors' samples. The CDR3 runs from the conserved cysteine through the conserved F or W. A D gene is named only where the DNA matches it firmly. Only some rows state a clone size, as once, few, many or a class for expanded clones.

CDR3 length	clone size	V gene	D gene	J gene	CDR3 protein
15	.	TRBV19	.	TRBJ1-2	CASSITRGSNYGYTF
14	.	TRBV7-2	.	TRBJ1-5	CASSLTRFNQPQHF
14	.	TRBV5-6	.	TRBJ2-4	CASSLPRGENIQYF
19	once	TRBV11-2	TRBD2	TRBJ2-3	CASSLRPGLAGLVANTQYF
16	.	TRBV30	TRBD2	TRBJ2-5	CAWSVLAGGPKETQYF
14	.	TRBV5-4	TRBD2	TRBJ2-5	CASSLRTRQETQYF
15	.	TRBV18	TRBD1	TRBJ1-3	CASSPGQGGVNTIYF
12	few	TRBV6-5	.	TRBJ1-1	CASMRVNTEAFF
17	.	TRBV27	TRBD2	TRBJ2-7	CASRSPGLAGRSYEQYF
15	.	TRBV9	TRBD2	TRBJ2-3	CASSVGLAEGGTQYF
16	.	TRBV7-6	TRBD1	TRBJ1-1	CASSPETGTVYTEAFF
16	.	TRBV28	TRBD1	TRBJ1-2	CASNHGGGASNYGYTF
13	few	TRBV6-1	.	TRBJ1-5	CALRDKRNQPQHF
13	.	TRBV5-6	TRBD1	TRBJ2-7	CASSWDRGYEQYF
12	.	TRBV6-4	.	TRBJ2-3	CASSEQGSTQYF
16	.	TRBV7-9	.	TRBJ2-3	CASSARLEVGTDTQYF
15	.	TRBV4-2	TRBD2	TRBJ2-7	CASSQETSGDYEQYF
15	.	TRBV28	.	TRBJ2-1	CASSLLASARNEQFF
13	.	TRBV6-5	.	TRBJ1-5	CASSVQGNQPQHF
15	.	TRBV9	.	TRBJ2-3	CASSLTSSSTDTQYF
14	.	TRBV5-4	.	TRBJ2-7	CASSLGQLSYEQYF
14	.	TRBV7-2	.	TRBJ2-3	CASSPDKVTDTQYF
11	.	TRBV11-3	.	TRBJ2-1	CASSQDNEQFF
13	.	TRBV5-1	.	TRBJ2-7	CASSRAGSYEQYF
15	.	TRBV5-1	TRBD1	TRBJ2-1	CASSLVGQGYNEQFF
17	.	TRBV5-1	.	TRBJ1-2	CASSLAWSGASDYGYTF
13	.	TRBV30	TRBD1	TRBJ1-4	CAGLGGSYEKLFF
15	.	TRBV30	.	TRBJ2-7	CAWISDKRESYEQYF
14	.	TRBV19	.	TRBJ2-1	CASSRWTAVNEQFF
16	.	TRBV29-1	.	TRBJ2-1	CSVESPRPTQYNEQFF
13	.	TRBV14	.	TRBJ1-2	CASSQVYKRGYTF
14	.	TRBV11-3	TRBD2	TRBJ2-7	CASSLKGQCGRVYF